This section outlines one T cell receptor (beta chain) sequence together with its context. No antigen is known for it. The PCR was carried out with 60 Vbeta primers and 13 Jbeta primers. In the authors' methods: The authors later counted about 80 million unique TCR beta chains, approximately 10 million of them shared. Profiled with immunoSEQ multiplex PCR; TCRdb holds only in-frame clones, not every one. V, J and clone size derive from that table, while D and trimming were established from the DNA sequence. Of around 59,000 clones detected, around 80% appear once; the ten largest clones hold roughly 4%. V was pared by 4 bases and J by 3 bases, with 15 bases between. The CDR3 sequence is 15 residues long. Per the germline V gene, CDR1 is MNHEY and CDR2 is SVGAGI. This entry is derived from a study of cytomegalovirus exposure and HLA in healthy donors. Looking at the study overall: Early release data held 75 million to 90 million unique TCRs from HLA-typed donors. Points from the study as a whole: Later genetic work tied a missense DCLRE1C variant to beta-chain V and J trimming. Usually a TCR sequence was rare, but some public TCRs were found in many donors.

This rearrangement joins TRBV6-5 to TRBJ1-1; D is perhaps TRBD1 (6 bases). The material sequenced was PBMCs. This TCR derives from a woman in her thirties or forties in good health and CMV-seronegative. The CDR3 DNA is TGTGCCAGCAGTTCGGGGGGGCATATGTACACTGAAGCTTTCTTT. This gives the protein CASSSGGHMYTEAFF.